The subject of this entry is one T cell receptor beta chain. Its antigen remains unidentified. The authors sorted CD4+ naive, central memory, regulatory and stem cell-like memory cells via CD45RO/CCR7/CD25/CD127/CD95/CD27. This sample was included in a study of beta chain features in type 1 diabetes. Turning to the study itself: Cell yields, age and gender were similar between patients and healthy donors.

Overall study findings and caveats: Among patients with Type 1 diabetes, TCRB CDR3s were moderately but significantly shorter in every one of the four CD4+ subsets. Type 1 diabetes patients had fewer VDJ junction insertions and more deletions.

Sequencing targeted expressed TCRB transcripts, as all isolated RNA had been reverse transcribed. Here immunoSEQ multiplex PCR was the method, and the copy in TCRdb shows in-frame clones only, minus some. The sample contains some 350,000 clones, around 10% of which appear only once. Germline V gene lookup returns CDR1 LGHNA and CDR2 YSLEER. There are 17 residues in the CDR3. Trimming stripped 5 bases from V and 1 base from J, with 18 bases between. The sequence was collected from a man aged 30 to 45 with type 1 diabetes. What was sequenced was central memory CD4+ T cells from blood. The chain is built from TRBV4-3 and TRBJ2-4; possibly TRBD2 for D (5 bases). CDR3 in DNA: TGCGCCAGCAGCTTGGAGGAAGGACTTCAGGCCAAAAACATTCAGTACTTC. This codes for CASSLEEGLQAKNIQYF.